This TCR beta chain comes out of a study of blood T cell repertoires in COVID-19 (dated by TCRdb to 2019 to 2021). Some background on the complete study: Samples from collaborators originated in the United States, Italy and Spain and spanned both the acute and convalescent phases of COVID-19. A de-identified subject ID, COVID-19 status, age in years and sex were almost always included in the sample metadata. The material from the prospective study consisted of cDNA or gDNA derived from T cells, B-cell-depleted T cells, or PBMCs. Subjects who had been exposed to COVID-19, were actively infected with it, or had recovered from it provided the deeply sampled blood TCRbeta repertoires that made up the dataset. The samples were drawn from two sources: the first 160 participants of the ongoing ImmuneRACE study, and 1,000 to 1,500 subjects contributed by 6 global collaborators. HLA class I and class II types, where available, came from metadata supplied by the sample provider rather than from assay-based typing. A freely available public database, intended as a resource for researchers studying the immune response to SARS-CoV-2, is where the repertoires were released.

Paper-wide results and their limitations: The amount of clinical and demographic metadata varied by source and participant and was provided uncurated.

TCRbeta CDR3 regions were amplified from genomic DNA using the immunoSEQ Assay, a bias-controlled multiplex PCR. The source study handled its data this way. Within the assay, amplification of reference gene primers was used to estimate how many nucleated cells each sample contained. To quantify the absolute abundance of each unique TCRbeta CDR3 rearrangement, sequence reads were collapsed and filtered. For each sample, productive Simpson clonality was calculated as the square root of Simpson's diversity index over productive rearrangements. TCRdb mirrors the immuneACCESS table, restricted to in-frame sequences. Some clones are absent from its copies; in checked studies, under half trace to an unresolved V gene, and the reason for the others is unknown. V and J calls and clone size are given by that table; D and trimming were obtained from the DNA. The sample table lists 300,000 to 400,000 clones, around 87% of them with a count of one. The top ten constitute over 2.5% of the sample.

About this clone itself: The antigen it recognizes is unknown. A junction end diverges from the germline sequence, so it may reflect a read error.

Collaborating institutions collected whole blood in K2EDTA tubes following their own protocols. Collaborator samples were shipped for TCRbeta analysis as frozen whole blood, isolated PBMCs, or DNA extracted from either sample type. The germline V gene yields SGHRS for CDR1 and YFSETQ for CDR2. The CDR3, cysteine through phenylalanine, is 16 amino acids long. The sequence is cut down to CDR3 DNA, 48 bases in frame from base 1. The chain was built from TRBV5-1 and TRBJ2-1; the central 8 bases match TRBD2. This clonotype was obtained from a human donor in a cohort sampled during active COVID-19. Material for sequencing was peripheral blood. The DNA sequence is TGCGCCAGCAGGTTGAGCGGGAGCACCCCTTACACTGAGCAGTTCTTC. Its product reads: CASRLSGSTPYTEQFF.